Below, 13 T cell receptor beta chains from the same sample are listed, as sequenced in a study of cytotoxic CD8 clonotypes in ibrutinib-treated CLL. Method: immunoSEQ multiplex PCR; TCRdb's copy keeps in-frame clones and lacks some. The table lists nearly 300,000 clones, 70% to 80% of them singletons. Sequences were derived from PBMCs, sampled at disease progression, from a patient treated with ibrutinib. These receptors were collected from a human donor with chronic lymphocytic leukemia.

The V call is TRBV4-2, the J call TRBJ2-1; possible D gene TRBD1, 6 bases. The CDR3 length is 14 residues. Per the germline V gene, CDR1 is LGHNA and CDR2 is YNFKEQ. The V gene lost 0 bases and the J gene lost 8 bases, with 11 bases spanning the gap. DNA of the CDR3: TGTGCCAGCAGCCAAGATTGGGGGCGGTATGAGCAGTTCTTC. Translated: CASSQDWGRYEQFF.

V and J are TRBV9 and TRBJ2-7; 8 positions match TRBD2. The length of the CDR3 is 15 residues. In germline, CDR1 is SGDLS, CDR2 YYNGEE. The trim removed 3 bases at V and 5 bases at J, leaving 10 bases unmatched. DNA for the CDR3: TGTGCCAGCAGCGCCTCGGGACTAGTTGGCCACGAGCAGTACTTC. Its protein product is CASSASGLVGHEQYF.

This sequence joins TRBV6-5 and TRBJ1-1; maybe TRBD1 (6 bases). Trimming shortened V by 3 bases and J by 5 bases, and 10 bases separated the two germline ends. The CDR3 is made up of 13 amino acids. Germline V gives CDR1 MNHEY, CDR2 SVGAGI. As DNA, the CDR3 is TGTGCCAGCAGTTATACAGGGCGTACTGAAGCTTTCTTT. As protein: CASSYTGRTEAFF.

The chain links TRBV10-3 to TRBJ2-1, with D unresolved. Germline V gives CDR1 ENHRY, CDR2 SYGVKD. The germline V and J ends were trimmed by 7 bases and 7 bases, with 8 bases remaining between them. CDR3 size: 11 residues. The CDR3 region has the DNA TGTGCCATCACCAAAGGGAATGAGCAGTTCTTC. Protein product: CAITKGNEQFF.

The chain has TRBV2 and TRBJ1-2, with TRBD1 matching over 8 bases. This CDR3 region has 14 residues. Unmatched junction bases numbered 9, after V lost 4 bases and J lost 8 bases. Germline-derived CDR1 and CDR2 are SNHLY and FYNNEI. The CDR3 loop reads CASSGGQGAFGYTF. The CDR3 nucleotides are TGTGCCAGCAGTGGCGGGCAGGGGGCGTTCGGCTACACCTTC.

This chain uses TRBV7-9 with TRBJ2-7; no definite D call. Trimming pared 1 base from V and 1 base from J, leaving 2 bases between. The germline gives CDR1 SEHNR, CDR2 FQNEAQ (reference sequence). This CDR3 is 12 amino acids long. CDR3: CASSLESYEQYF. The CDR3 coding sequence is TGTGCCAGCAGCTTAGAATCCTACGAGCAGTACTTC.

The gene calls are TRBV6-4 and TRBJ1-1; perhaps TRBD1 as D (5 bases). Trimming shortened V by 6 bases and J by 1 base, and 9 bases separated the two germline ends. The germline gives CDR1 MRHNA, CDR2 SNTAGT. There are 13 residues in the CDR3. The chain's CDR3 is CASSPGGNTEAFF. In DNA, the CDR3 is TGTGCCAGCAGCCCCGGGGGGAACACTGAAGCTTTCTTT.

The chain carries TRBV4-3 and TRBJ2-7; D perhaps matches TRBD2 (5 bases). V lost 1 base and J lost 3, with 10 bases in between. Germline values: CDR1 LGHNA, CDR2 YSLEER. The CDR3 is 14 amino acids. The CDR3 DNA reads TGCGCCAGCAGCCAAGGGACTTCGTTCTACGAGCAGTACTTC. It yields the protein CASSQGTSFYEQYF.

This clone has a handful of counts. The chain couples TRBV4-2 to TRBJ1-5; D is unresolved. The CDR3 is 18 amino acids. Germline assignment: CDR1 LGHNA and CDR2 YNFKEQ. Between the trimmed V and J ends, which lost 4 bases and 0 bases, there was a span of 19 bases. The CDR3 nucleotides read TGTGCCAGCAGCCCAAAAAGGGCGCTGGGGATTAGCAATCAGCCCCAGCATTTT. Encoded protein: CASSPKRALGISNQPQHF.

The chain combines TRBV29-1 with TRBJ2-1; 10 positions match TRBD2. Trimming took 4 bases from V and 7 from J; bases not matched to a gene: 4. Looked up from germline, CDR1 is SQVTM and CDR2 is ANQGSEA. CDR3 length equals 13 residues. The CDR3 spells CSVAQREGNEQFF. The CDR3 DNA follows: TGCAGCGTTGCCCAGCGGGAGGGTAATGAGCAGTTCTTC.

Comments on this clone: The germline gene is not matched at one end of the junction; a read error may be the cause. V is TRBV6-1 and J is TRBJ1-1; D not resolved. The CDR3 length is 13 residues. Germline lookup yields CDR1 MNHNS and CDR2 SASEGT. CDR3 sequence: CASSEERDTEAFF. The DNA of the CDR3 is TGTGCCAGCAGCGAAGAACGGGACACTGAAGCTTTCTTT.

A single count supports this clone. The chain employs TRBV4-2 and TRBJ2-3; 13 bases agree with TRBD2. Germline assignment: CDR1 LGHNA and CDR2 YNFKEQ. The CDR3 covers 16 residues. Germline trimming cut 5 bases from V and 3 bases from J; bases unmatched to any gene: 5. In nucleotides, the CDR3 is TGTGCCAGCAGCTATCGGACTAGCGGGGGAACAGATACGCAGTATTTT. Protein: CASSYRTSGGTDTQYF.

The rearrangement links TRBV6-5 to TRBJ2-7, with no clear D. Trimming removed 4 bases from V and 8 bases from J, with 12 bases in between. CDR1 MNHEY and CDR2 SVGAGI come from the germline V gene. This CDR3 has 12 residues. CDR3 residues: CASSSSGEKQYF. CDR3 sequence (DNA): TGTGCCAGCAGTTCCTCGGGTGAAAAGCAGTACTTC.